What follows is one TCR beta chain and its context. The data derive from a study of blood T cell repertoires in COVID-19. For the study at large: The study drew acute and convalescent COVID-19 samples from the United States, Italy and Spain.

Per the study methods: Amplifying reference gene primers gave estimates of nucleated cell counts. The data were produced by immunoSEQ multiplex PCR, yet TCRdb's version contains in-frame clones alone and is incomplete. V, J and clone size derive from that table, while D and trimming were established from the DNA sequence. Among roughly 32,000 clones listed, approximately 89% were seen once. The germline V and J ends were trimmed by 5 bases and 11 bases, with 16 bases remaining between them. Looked up from germline, CDR1 is SGHDT and CDR2 is YYEEEE. There are 12 residues in the CDR3. This chain connects TRBV5-6 to TRBJ1-1, with D possibly TRBD1 on 6 matching bases. Sequencing used peripheral blood. The sequence derives from a man aged 55 to 69 with acute or convalescent COVID-19. This chain's CDR3 is CASRAGGGRAFF. The CDR3 DNA is TGTGCCAGCAGGGCCGGCGGGGGGCGGGCTTTCTTT.